The text below deals with one T cell receptor beta chain. Its binding antigen is unknown. It has no much larger one-base neighbor in the sample; base qualities were not kept. From a lookup of the germline V gene (reference sequence), CDR1 and CDR2 are MNHEY and SMNVEV. At the junction V is shortened by 5 bases and J by 5 bases; bases outside the gene matches: 9. From the cysteine up to the phenylalanine, the CDR3 has a length of 18 residues. Only the CDR3 portion is preserved as DNA: 54 bases, with reading frame beginning at the first base. The sample comes from a study of T-cell memory formation after mild COVID-19 (dated by TCRdb to about 2021). With regard to the full study: TCR sequence clusters from the two donors were largely donor specific. T-cell clones expanding and contracting after mild COVID-19 in two donors were tracked by longitudinal TCRalpha and TCRbeta repertoire sequencing. Two young, previously healthy adult volunteers made up the cohort, one male and one female. Broader findings and caveats from the paper: The detection of some responding clones in pre-infection memory suggests that pre-existing cross-reactive memory T cells joined the SARS-CoV-2 response. Contracting CD4+ clones were found mainly in CM and EM memory subsets, while CD8+ clones were enriched in EMRA. Clones that contracted from day 15 to 85 showed balanced CD4/CD8 phenotypes, whereas a second wave of clones that expanded from day 15 to 37 leaned towards CD4+. Only two mild cases were covered by the study, and larger cohorts that include severe cases with pre-infection samples were considered necessary. SARS-CoV-2 specificity of the second-wave clones peaking on day 37 was not confirmed.

The listed sequencing device is Illumina NovaSeq 6000. TCRalpha and TCRbeta cDNA libraries were built by 5'RACE with constant-segment primers, adding sample barcodes and unique molecular identifiers. Trizol reagent was used to extract RNA from every sample. Libraries were amplified in two PCR steps, with a second sample barcode and Illumina TruSeq adapters added in the second step. The libraries were sequenced on an Illumina NovaSeq using 2 x 150 bp paired-end reads. For the original study's pipeline: The reads were demultiplexed and collapsed into UMI-guided consensus sequences using migec v1.2.7. Using mixcr v2.1.11, UMI consensuses were aligned to TRA and TRB V and J templates and then assembled into clonotypes. Clonotypes were classified as expanded or contracted when called significant by both edgeR and NoisET, with noise models trained on biological replicates. For edgeR calls, the thresholds were a false discovery rate-adjusted p below 0.01 and a log2 fold-change of 1. As an exploratory analysis of dynamics, max-normalized trajectories of the 1000 most abundant clonotypes were examined by PCA with hierarchical clustering. Separately sequenced CD4+ and CD8+ repertoires were used to assign the CD4 or CD8 phenotype of responding clones. The public reads were reanalyzed by TCRdb: fastp trimming at Q25, MiXCR alignment, in-frame beta chains only. Rows are unified per CDR3 protein, each entry keeping the most common DNA and genes. The V and J calls were determined by TCRdb, not by the authors. A total of a few hundred thousand distinct CDR3 sequences appear in this sample, around 10% of them only once. The ten largest clones add up to 22% of the sample.

Ficoll-Paque density gradient centrifugation was used to isolate PBMCs. The chain joins TRBV27 to TRBJ2-2; a stretch of 15 junction bases matches TRBD2. The sequence came from a man between 18 and 29 years old who had mild COVID-19 (a few samples of this study predate the infection). The sample titles of this study are shuffled in the database, so cell type and time point are left out; the donor was told from shared clones. The source material was PBMCs or a T cell subset sorted from them (not recorded which). The DNA sequence reads TGTGCCAGCAGTATGCCGGGACTAGCGGGAGGAGGGACCGGGGAGCTGTTTTTT. Translated, this gives CASSMPGLAGGGTGELFF.